This record covers a single T cell receptor beta chain. Its target is unknown. The data belong to a study of shared clonotypes between healthy human individuals. The study's findings and limits: Clonotypes not shared had lower generation probabilities than those common to all four donors.

Several immunoSEQ 96-well plates shared each subset's DNA, each plate a replicate. Generated by immunoSEQ multiplex PCR, the TCRdb table keeps only in-frame clones and is missing some. The repertoire includes fewer than 700,000 clones, 90% to 95% of them detected once, and about 0.11% sits in the top ten. Terminally differentiated effector memory CD45RA+ cells were left out of the naive CD8 fraction, which was CD45RO-negative and positively selected for CCR7. The CDR3 is 17 residues long. Germline V gives CDR1 LGHNA, CDR2 YNFKEQ. V was cut by 0 bases and J by 5 bases, with 19 bases left in between. This sequence was found in a woman aged 30 to 39 in good health. The chain links TRBV4-2 to TRBJ1-1; weak D call: TRBD1 (5 bases). Sequenced: naive CD8+ T cells sorted from blood. The CDR3 DNA reads TGTGCCAGCAGCCAAGAGACGGTCCTTGGGGGTGATACTGAAGCTTTCTTT. Amino acid sequence: CASSQETVLGGDTEAFF.